Ten or more counts support the clone carrying this T cell receptor (beta chain). Its antigen is unknown. The sample originates from a study of T cells in Graves' hyperthyroidism and ophthalmopathy. At the level of the study: Blood was drawn when the patient was first diagnosed and still untreated.

This CDR3 is 15 amino acids long. Germline lookup yields CDR1 MNHNS and CDR2 SASEGT. Trimming took 6 bases from V and 2 from J, leaving 16 bases between them. TCR beta CDR3 region amplification was performed from RNA transcripts. First-round RT-PCR targeting the TCR CDR3 was performed with the HTBI primer set. TCRdb processed the multiplex PCR reads anew with MiXCR; each CDR3 protein has one entry. The table has some 500,000 distinct CDR3 sequences, approximately 15% seen once. Overall study findings and caveats: Patients with ophthalmopathy were separated from those with stable hyperthyroidism by a 13 V-J model. Most thyroid clonotypes with frequency above 0.001 were detected in blood.

Extraction of PBMCs used roughly 9.6 ml of fresh peripheral blood. Sequencing was carried out using blood. The TCR comes from a woman under 30 with Graves' hyperthyroidism. The chain has TRBV6-1 and TRBJ1-1; D is perhaps TRBD1 (6 bases). The CDR3 spells CASSPEGHLNTEAFF. The CDR3 nucleotides are TGTGCCAGCAGCCCGGAGGGACACCTAAACACTGAAGCTTTCTTT.